The T cell receptor (beta chain) described here comes from a study of type 1 and type 2 diabetes patients. Study context: Samples came from type 1 diabetic, type 2 diabetic or nondiabetic people, recruited in China. Across the study, some 20 million paired-end reads were produced. Study conclusions and caveats: Type 2 diabetes patients had few highly-expanded CD4+ clones, median one.

Genomic DNA was the PCR template. A primer set of 30 forward and 13 reverse primers amplified the CDR3. TCRdb itself ran the multiplex PCR reads through MiXCR, one entry per CDR3 protein. Of 250,000 or so distinct CDR3 sequences in the sample, around 47% were seen once. On this clonotype itself: Its antigen is still unknown.

This receptor was obtained from a man between 18 and 29 years old with type 2 diabetes. Sequenced sample: peripheral blood mononuclear cells (PBMCs).

CDR3 residues: CSANDRAERNPPLHF. The CDR3 nucleotides are TGCAGTGCCAATGACAGGGCAGAGAGAAATCCACCCCTCCACTTT. The chain employs TRBV20-1 and TRBJ1-6; 7 positions match TRBD1. With V trimmed by 6 bases and J by 11 bases, 16 bases remained unmatched. Germline V gene sequence: CDR1 DFQATT, CDR2 SNEGSKA (reference sequence). The CDR3 extends over 15 amino acids.